This record covers a single T cell receptor beta chain. The assay was immunoSEQ multiplex PCR, and TCRdb's table has in-frame clones only and misses some. Seen here are 18,000 or so clones, roughly 90% observed once, and the top ten hold approximately 10%. The length of the CDR3 is 16 residues. Germline assignment: CDR1 SGHNT and CDR2 YENEEA. J was trimmed by 0 bases and V by 4 bases; bases with no gene match: 4. The entry originates in a study of blood T cell repertoires in COVID-19. Sequencing was done on a sample of peripheral blood. The V gene is TRBV11-3, the J gene TRBJ2-3, with 10 bases matching TRBD2. This TCR came from a man aged 35 to 55 with active COVID-19. CDR3 amino acids: CASSSGLAVSTDTQYF. CDR3 bases: TGTGCCAGCAGCTCCGGACTAGCGGTTAGCACAGATACGCAGTATTTT.